This T cell receptor beta chain emerged from a study of cytomegalovirus exposure and HLA in healthy donors. The germline V gene encodes CDR1 SGHTS and CDR2 YDEGEE. This CDR3 is built from 16 residues. V shed 2 bases, J shed 8 bases, and the junction held 11 bases outside the gene matches. PCR amplification relied on 60 Vbeta primers (plus 13 Jbeta primers). TCRdb's copy holds only in-frame clones and misses some; the assay was immunoSEQ multiplex PCR. The sample yields roughly 150,000 clones, 60% to 85% seen once. This receptor was identified in a man aged 40-49 years in good health and CMV-seropositive. Sequences were obtained from PBMCs. V usage is TRBV5-8 and J usage is TRBJ2-1; 9 nucleotides match TRBD2. The DNA for the CDR3 is TGTGCCAGCAGCTTTTGGACGCTAGCGGGATACCATGAGCAGTTCTTC. Translating gives CASSFWTLAGYHEQFF.